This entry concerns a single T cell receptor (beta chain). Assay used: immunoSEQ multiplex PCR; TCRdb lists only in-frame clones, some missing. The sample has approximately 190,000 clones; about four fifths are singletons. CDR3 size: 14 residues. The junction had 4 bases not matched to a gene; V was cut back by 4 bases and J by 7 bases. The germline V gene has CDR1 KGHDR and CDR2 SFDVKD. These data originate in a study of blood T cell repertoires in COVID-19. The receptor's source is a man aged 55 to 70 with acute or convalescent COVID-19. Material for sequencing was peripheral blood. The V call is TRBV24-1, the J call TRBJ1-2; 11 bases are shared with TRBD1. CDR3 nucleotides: TGTGCCACCAGTGACCCGGACAGGGGGCTTGGCTACACCTTC. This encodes CATSDPDRGLGYTF.